The entry below describes one T cell receptor beta chain. Its matching antigen is unknown. This sample is drawn from a study of T cell repertoires in cytomegalovirus infection. TCRdb fed the reads into MiXCR, producing one record per CDR3 protein. The sample shows about 52,000 distinct CDR3 sequences, around 20% of them seen only once. Looked up from germline, CDR1 is MNHEY and CDR2 is SVGEGT. Trimming shortened V by 0 bases and J by 5 bases, and 14 bases separated the two germline ends. The CDR3 runs 16 residues. This receptor was identified in a human donor in good health (CMV status not recorded). Some clones in this sample may be carry-over from other donors' samples. The chain recombines TRBV6-2 or TRBV6-3 with TRBJ1-5, with D possibly being TRBD1 (5 bases). The sample consisted of CD8+ T cells from cultured PBMCs, taken from culture after CMV antigen stimulation. The DNA of the CDR3 is TGTGCCAGCAGTTACTCGGGGACGGGATTCTATCAGCCCCAGCATTTT. As protein: CASSYSGTGFYQPQHF.